This T cell receptor beta chain was captured by sequencing in a study of blood T cell repertoires in COVID-19. Study information: COVID-19 samples from acute and convalescent phases originated in the United States, Italy and Spain. Sample material is recorded as cDNA or gDNA derived from T cells, B-cell-depleted T cells, or PBMCs.

This clone was observed a handful of times. The CDR3 has 16 amino acids. Germline V gives CDR1 SGHDN, CDR2 FVKESK. V was trimmed by 3 bases and J by 6 bases, leaving 19 bases between them. The table came from immunoSEQ multiplex PCR; TCRdb's copy has only in-frame clones and leaves some out. This sample yields roughly 46,000 clones, of which approximately 85% are seen a single time; 15% to 19% belongs to the top ten. The specimen was peripheral blood. The receptor comes from a human donor in a cohort sampled during active COVID-19. The donor label of this sample is uncertain. The V gene is TRBV14, the J gene TRBJ2-3; D is unclear. This CDR3 is CASSHIKTHPADTQYF. In DNA, the CDR3 is TGTGCCAGCAGCCACATCAAGACTCACCCTGCGGATACGCAGTATTTT.